This TCR beta chain was identified during a study of regulatory T cells in long-lasting Graves disease. The time point is: persistent/refractory GD, antithyroid drugs over 5 years with positive TRAb. Extracted PBMC RNA gave rise to the TCR library. This CDR3 is built from 14 residues. Germline assignment: CDR1 ENHRY and CDR2 SYGVKD. With 3 bases removed from V and 5 bases from J, the gap between germline ends came to 11 bases. For TCR beta, libraries came from iRepertoire HTBI primers and Arm-PCR of CDR3 regions. A single record per CDR3 protein comes from TCRdb applying MiXCR to the multiplex PCR reads. The sample carries some 470,000 distinct CDR3 sequences, about a fifth recorded once.

This sequence was found in a female donor with Graves disease. The chain employs TRBV10-3 and TRBJ1-5; TRBD1 might be the D (5 bases). The material was peripheral blood mononuclear cells (PBMCs), obtained when the disease was refractory, from a patient treated with antithyroid drugs. Here the CDR3 reads CAISDRVVDQPQHF. In DNA, the CDR3 is TGTGCCATCAGTGACAGGGTGGTGGATCAGCCCCAGCATTTT.